The 5 T cell receptor beta chains reported below all come from one sample, sequenced in a study of CD4 T cells in relation to SARS-CoV-2 and coronaviruses. Their specific antigens are unknown. Profiled with immunoSEQ multiplex PCR; TCRdb holds only in-frame clones, not every one. The table lists over 35,000 clones, under 80% of them singletons. What was sequenced was memory CD4+ T cells from PBMCs, cultured in vitro. The source is an adult with COVID-19.

The chain has TRBV19 and TRBJ2-2, with 7 bases that match TRBD2. The germline V gene has CDR1 LNHDA and CDR2 SQIVND (reference sequence). There are 17 residues in the CDR3. Trimming at V came to 3 bases and at J to 5 bases, leaving 12 bases not matched to a gene. CDR3 nucleotides: TGTGCCAGTAGTATCACGGCGGTAGCGGGTCGGACCGGGGAGCTGTTTTTT. Protein sequence: CASSITAVAGRTGELFF.

The rearrangement uses TRBV6-5 and TRBJ2-7, with 8 bases lining up with TRBD2. Germline V lookup: CDR1 MNHEY, CDR2 SVGAGI. V was clipped by 6 bases and J by 0 bases; unmatched bases: 4. This CDR3 has 14 residues. The DNA of the CDR3 is TGTGCCAGCAGCCCGGGACTAGTCTCCTACGAGCAGTACTTC. This encodes CASSPGLVSYEQYF.

The chain links TRBV5-5 to TRBJ2-7, with a weak D call TRBD1 (6 bases). The CDR3 length is 15 residues. Per germline, CDR1 SGHKS and CDR2 YYEKEE (reference sequence). V was trimmed by 0 bases and J by 4 bases, leaving 14 bases between them. The CDR3 region is CASSLEAGEIYEQYF. In DNA form, the CDR3 reads TGTGCCAGCAGCTTGGAAGCAGGGGAAATATACGAGCAGTACTTC.

This clone has a handful of counts. The CDR3 DNA reads as TGTGCCAGCAGCTTTCGAAGGTACAATGAGCAGTTCTTC. Amino acid sequence: CASSFRRYNEQFF. J is TRBJ2-1 and V is TRBV7-2, with D unclear. The CDR3 loop spans 13 amino acids. Germline assignment: CDR1 SGHTA and CDR2 FQGNSA. The V end was cut by 3 bases, the J end by 4 bases, with 7 bases between.

The V call is TRBV28, the J call TRBJ2-7; D not certain. The germline gives CDR1 MDHEN, CDR2 SYDVKM. The V gene lost 4 bases and the J gene lost 7 bases, with 11 bases spanning the gap. This CDR3 has 12 amino acids. The CDR3 region is CASSSEIREQYF. CDR3 in DNA: TGTGCCAGCAGTTCCGAGATCCGGGAGCAGTACTTC.